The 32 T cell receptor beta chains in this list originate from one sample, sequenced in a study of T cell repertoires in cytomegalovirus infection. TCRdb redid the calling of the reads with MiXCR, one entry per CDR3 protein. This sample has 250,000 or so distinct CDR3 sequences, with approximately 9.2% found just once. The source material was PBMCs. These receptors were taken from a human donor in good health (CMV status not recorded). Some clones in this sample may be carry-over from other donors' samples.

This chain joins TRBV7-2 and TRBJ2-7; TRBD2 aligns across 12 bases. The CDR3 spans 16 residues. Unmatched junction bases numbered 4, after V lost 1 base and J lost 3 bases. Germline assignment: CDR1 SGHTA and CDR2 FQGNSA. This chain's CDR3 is CASSLDLTSGGYEQYF. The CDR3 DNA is TGTGCCAGCAGCTTAGACCTGACTAGCGGGGGCTACGAGCAGTACTTC. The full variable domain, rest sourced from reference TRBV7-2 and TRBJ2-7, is GAGVSQSPSNKVTEKGKDVELRCDPISGHTALYWYRQSLGQGLEFLIYFQGNSAPDKSGLPSDRFSAERTGGSVSTLTIQRTQQEDSAVYLCASSLDLTSGGYEQYFGPGTRLTVT.

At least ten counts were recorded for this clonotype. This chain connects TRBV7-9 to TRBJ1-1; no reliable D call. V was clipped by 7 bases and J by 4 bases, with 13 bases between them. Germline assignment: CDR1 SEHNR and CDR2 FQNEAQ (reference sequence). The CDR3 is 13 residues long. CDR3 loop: CASKREGSTEAFF. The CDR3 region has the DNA TGTGCCAGCAAAAGAGAGGGATCCACTGAAGCTTTCTTT.

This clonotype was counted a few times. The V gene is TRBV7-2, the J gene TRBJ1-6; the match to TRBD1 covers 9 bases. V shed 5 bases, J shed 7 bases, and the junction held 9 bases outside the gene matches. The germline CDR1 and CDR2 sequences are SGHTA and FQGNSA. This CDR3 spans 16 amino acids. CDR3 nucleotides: TGTGCCAGCAGCCGAACAGGGGGCTCCTTAAATTCACCCCTCCACTTT. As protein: CASSRTGGSLNSPLHF.

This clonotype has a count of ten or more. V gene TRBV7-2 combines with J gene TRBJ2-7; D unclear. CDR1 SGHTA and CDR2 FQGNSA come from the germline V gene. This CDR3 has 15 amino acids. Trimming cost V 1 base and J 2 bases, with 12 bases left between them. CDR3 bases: TGTGCCAGCAGCTTAGGGCCAGAGAGTACCTACGAGCAGTACTTC. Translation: CASSLGPESTYEQYF.

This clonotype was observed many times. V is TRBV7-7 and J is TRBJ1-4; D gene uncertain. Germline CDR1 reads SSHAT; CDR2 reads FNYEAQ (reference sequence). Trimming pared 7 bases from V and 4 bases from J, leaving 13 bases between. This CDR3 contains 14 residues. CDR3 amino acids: CASTESGFNEKLFF. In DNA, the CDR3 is TGTGCCAGCACAGAAAGTGGGTTTAATGAAAAACTGTTTTTT.

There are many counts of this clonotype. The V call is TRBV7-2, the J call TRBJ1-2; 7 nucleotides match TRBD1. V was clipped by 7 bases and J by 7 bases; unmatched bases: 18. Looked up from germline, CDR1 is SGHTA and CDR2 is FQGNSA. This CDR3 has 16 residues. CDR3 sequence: CASTLQRSGGLGGYTF. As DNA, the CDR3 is TGTGCCAGCACCCTCCAGAGGTCAGGGGGATTAGGTGGCTACACCTTC.

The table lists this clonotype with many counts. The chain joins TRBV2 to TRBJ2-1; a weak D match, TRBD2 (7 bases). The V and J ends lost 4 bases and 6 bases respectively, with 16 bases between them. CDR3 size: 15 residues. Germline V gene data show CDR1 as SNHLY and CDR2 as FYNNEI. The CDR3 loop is CASSVQGRATNEQFF. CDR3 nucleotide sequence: TGTGCCAGCAGTGTTCAGGGGAGGGCCACCAATGAGCAGTTCTTC.

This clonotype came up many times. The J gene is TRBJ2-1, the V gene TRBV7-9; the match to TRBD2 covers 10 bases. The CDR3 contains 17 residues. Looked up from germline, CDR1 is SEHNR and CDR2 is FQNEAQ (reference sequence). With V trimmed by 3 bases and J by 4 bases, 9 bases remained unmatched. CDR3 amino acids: CASSFLSSGRDYNEQFF. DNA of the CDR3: TGTGCCAGCAGCTTTCTTTCCAGCGGGAGGGATTACAATGAGCAGTTCTTC.

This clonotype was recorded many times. Here the CDR3 DNA reads TGTGCCAGCAGCCAGGTCCCGGGGAGCGGGAGGGCCGTTGAGCAGTTCTTC. This gives the protein CASSQVPGSGRAVEQFF. This chain connects TRBV12-3 or TRBV12-4 to TRBJ2-1; 10 bases fit TRBD2. Losses at the gene ends were 6 bases for V and 9 bases for J; bases not matched to a gene: 17. This CDR3 spans 17 amino acids.

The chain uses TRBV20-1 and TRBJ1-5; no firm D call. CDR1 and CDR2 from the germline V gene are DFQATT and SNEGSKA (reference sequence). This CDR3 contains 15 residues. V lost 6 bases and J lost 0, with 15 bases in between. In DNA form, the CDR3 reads TGCAGTGCAGGAGGTTCAGAGTATAGCAATCAGCCCCAGCATTTT. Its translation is CSAGGSEYSNQPQHF.

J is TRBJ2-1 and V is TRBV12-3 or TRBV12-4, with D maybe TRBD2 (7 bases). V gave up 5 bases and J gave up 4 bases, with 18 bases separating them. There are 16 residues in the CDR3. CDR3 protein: CASSDERGGRYNEQFF. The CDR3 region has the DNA TGTGCCAGCAGTGATGAGAGGGGGGGCCGTTACAATGAGCAGTTCTTC.

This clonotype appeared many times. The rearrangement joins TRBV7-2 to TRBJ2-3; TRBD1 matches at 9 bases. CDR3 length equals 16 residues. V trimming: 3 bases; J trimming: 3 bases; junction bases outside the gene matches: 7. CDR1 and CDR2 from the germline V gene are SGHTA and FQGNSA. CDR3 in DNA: TGTGCCAGCAGCTTGGGATGGACAGGGGCGACAGATACGCAGTATTTT. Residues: CASSLGWTGATDTQYF.

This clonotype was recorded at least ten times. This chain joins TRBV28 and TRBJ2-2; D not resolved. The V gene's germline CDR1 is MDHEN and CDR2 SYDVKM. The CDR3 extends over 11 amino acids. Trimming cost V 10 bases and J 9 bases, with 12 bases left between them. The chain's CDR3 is CATQSSWELFF. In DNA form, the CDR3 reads TGTGCCACCCAGAGTAGTTGGGAGCTGTTTTTT.

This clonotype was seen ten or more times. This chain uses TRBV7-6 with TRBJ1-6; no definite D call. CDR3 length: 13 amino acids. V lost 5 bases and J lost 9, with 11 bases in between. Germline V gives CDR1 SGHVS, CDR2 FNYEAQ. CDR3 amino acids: CASSTQDVSPLHF. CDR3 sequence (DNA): TGTGCCAGCAGCACCCAGGATGTTTCACCCCTCCACTTT.

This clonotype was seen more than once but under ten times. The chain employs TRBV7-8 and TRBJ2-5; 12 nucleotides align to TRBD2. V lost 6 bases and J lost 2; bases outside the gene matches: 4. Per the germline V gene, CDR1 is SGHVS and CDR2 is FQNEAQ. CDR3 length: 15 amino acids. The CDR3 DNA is TGTGCCAGCAGGCTACTAGCGGGGGGACAAGAGACCCAGTACTTC. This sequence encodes CASRLLAGGQETQYF.

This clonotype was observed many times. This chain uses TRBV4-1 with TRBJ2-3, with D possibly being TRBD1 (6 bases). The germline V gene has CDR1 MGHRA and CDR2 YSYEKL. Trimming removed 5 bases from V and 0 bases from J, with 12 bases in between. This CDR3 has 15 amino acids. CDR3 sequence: CASSLDSTSTDTQYF. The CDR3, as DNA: TGCGCCAGCAGCTTGGACAGCACCAGCACAGATACGCAGTATTTT.

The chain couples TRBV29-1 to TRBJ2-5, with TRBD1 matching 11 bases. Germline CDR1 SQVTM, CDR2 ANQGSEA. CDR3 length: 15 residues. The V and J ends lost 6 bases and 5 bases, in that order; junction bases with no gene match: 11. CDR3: CSVLKDRGREETQYF. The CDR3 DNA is TGCAGCGTGCTGAAGGACAGGGGGCGGGAGGAGACCCAGTACTTC.

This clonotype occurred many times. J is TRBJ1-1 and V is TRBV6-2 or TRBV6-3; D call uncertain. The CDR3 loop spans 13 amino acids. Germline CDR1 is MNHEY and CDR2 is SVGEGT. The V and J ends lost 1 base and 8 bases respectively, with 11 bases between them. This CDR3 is CASSYFGFREAFF. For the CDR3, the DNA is TGTGCCAGCAGTTACTTTGGATTTCGGGAAGCTTTCTTT.

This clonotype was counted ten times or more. CDR3 protein: CASSYGLIPYEQYF. In DNA, the CDR3 is TGTGCCAGCAGTTATGGGTTAATCCCCTACGAGCAGTACTTC. The chain is built from TRBV6-1 and TRBJ2-7; D gene unclear. Germline V gives CDR1 MNHNS, CDR2 SASEGT. The CDR3 loop spans 14 amino acids. Between the trimmed V and J ends, which lost 5 bases and 2 bases, there was a span of 13 bases.

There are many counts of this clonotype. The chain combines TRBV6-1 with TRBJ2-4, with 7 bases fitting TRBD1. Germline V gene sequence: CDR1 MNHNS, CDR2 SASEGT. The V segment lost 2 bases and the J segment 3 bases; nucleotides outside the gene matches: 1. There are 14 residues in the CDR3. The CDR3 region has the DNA TGTGCCAGCAGTGAAAGACAGGGCAAAAACATTCAGTACTTC. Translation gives CASSERQGKNIQYF.

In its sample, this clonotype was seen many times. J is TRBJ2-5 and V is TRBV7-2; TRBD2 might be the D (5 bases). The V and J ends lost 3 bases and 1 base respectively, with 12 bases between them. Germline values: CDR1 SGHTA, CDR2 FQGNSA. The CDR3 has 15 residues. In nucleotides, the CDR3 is TGTGCCAGCAGCTTCGGATCGAGGGCCCAAGAGACCCAGTACTTC. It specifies CASSFGSRAQETQYF.

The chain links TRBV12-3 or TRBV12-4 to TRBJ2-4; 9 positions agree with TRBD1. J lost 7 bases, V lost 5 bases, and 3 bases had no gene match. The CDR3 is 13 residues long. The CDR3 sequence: CASSTGTGNIQYF. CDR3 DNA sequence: TGTGCCAGCAGTACCGGGACAGGGAACATTCAGTACTTC.

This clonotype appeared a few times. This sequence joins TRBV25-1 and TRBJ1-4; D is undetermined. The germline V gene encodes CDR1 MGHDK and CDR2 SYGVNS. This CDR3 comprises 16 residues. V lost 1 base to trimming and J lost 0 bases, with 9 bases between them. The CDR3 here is CASSEWTGATNEKLFF. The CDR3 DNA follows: TGTGCCAGCAGTGAATGGACTGGTGCAACTAATGAAAAACTGTTTTTT.

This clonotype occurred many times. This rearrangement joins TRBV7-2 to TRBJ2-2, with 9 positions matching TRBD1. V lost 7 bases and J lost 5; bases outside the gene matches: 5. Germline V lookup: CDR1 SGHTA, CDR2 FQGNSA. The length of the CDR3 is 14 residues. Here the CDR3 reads CASTKDRGTGELFF. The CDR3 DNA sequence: TGTGCCAGCACTAAGGACAGGGGAACCGGGGAGCTGTTTTTT.

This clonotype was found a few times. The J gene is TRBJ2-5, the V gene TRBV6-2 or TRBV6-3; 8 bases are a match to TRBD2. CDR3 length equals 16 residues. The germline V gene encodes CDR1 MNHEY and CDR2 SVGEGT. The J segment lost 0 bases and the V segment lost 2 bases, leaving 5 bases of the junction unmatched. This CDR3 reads CASSYDSGEYQETQYF. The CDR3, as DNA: TGTGCCAGCAGTTACGATAGCGGGGAATACCAAGAGACCCAGTACTTC.

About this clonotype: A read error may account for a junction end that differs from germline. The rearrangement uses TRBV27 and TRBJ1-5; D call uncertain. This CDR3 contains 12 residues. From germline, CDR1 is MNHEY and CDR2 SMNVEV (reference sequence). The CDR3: CAGRTAGQPQHF. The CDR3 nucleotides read TGTGCCGGCAGGACGGCCGGCCAACCCCAGCATTTT.

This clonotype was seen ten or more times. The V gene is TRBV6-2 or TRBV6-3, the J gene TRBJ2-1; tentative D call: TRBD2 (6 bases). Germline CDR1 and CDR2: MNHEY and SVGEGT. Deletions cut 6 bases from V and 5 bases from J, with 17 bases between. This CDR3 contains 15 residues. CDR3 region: CASRRGAGSHNEQFF. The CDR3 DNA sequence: TGTGCCAGCAGGAGGGGCGCGGGGTCCCACAATGAGCAGTTCTTC.

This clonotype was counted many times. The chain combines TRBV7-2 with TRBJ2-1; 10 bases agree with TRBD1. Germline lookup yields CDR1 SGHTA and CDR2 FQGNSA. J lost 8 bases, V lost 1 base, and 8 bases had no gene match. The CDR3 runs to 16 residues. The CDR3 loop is CASSLVDRGRLYEQFF. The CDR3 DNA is TGTGCCAGCAGCTTAGTAGACAGGGGGCGGCTGTATGAGCAGTTCTTC.

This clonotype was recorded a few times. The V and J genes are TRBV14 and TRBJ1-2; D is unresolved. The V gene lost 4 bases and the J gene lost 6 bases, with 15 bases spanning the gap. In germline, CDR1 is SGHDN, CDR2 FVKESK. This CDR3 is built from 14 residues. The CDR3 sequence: CASSRSRQGHGYTF. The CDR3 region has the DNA TGTGCCAGCAGCCGAAGTCGACAAGGCCATGGCTACACCTTC.

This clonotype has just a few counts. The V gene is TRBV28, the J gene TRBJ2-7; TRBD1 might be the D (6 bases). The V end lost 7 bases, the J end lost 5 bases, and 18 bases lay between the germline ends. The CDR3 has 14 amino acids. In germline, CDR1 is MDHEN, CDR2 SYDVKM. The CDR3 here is CASIPQGRSNEQYF. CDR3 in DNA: TGTGCCAGCATCCCACAGGGACGTTCCAACGAGCAGTACTTC.

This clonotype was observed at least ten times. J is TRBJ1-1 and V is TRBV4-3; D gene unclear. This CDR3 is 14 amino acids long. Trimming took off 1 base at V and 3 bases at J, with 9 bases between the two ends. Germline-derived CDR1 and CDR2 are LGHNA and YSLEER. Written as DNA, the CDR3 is TGCGCCAGCAGCCAAGGGCGGGGATACACTGAAGCTTTCTTT. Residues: CASSQGRGYTEAFF.

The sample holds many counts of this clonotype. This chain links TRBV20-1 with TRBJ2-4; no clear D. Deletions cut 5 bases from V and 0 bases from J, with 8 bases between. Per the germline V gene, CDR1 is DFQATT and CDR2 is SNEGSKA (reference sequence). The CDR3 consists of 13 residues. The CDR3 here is CSAPTQAKNIQYF. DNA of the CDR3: TGCAGTGCTCCCACACAAGCCAAAAACATTCAGTACTTC.